This T cell receptor beta chain was identified during a study of T cells after yellow fever vaccination. Points from the study as a whole: Most clones from primary vaccination resurfaced after the booster (around 97% CD4, 88% CD8).

From germline, CDR1 is MNHEY and CDR2 SVGEGT. V was pared by 6 bases and J by 3 bases, with 8 bases of the junction left unmatched. The CDR3 extends over 15 amino acids. Via MiXCR, TCRdb re-called the 5' RACE reads, giving one row per CDR3 protein. The data hold around 300,000 distinct CDR3 sequences, with 3.5% to 4.5% observed a single time. This clonotype was picked up many times. What it binds is not known. The TCR comes from a man aged 18 to 30 who received the YFV17D yellow fever vaccine. The sequences come from PBMCs, collected 15 days after the yellow fever booster vaccination. This rearrangement joins TRBV6-2 or TRBV6-3 to TRBJ2-7; 10 nucleotides agree with TRBD2. CDR3 nucleotide sequence: TGTGCCAGCAGCCTCAGCGGGGGGGCCGTCTACGAGCAGTACGTC. Its protein is CASSLSGGAVYEQYV.